This TCR beta chain stems from a study of post-analysis software for immune sequencing data. Overall study results and limits: Comparison of patients with controls showed about 5 TRBV segments more frequent in patients, TRBV5-6, TRBV5-1 and TRBV20-1 among them. Diversity measured as normalized Chao1 was significantly lower in multiple sclerosis patients than in controls.

Every TCR beta cDNA library bore unique molecular identifiers. TCRdb passed the PCR reads through MiXCR, listing each CDR3 protein once. The data show hundreds of thousands of distinct CDR3 sequences, over 45% seen once. The CDR3 extends over 16 amino acids. Trimming removed 1 base at V and 2 bases at J, with 12 bases between. This clonotype was counted a few times. What it recognizes is unknown. The sample consisted of blood. J is TRBJ1-5 and V is TRBV12-3 or TRBV12-4; D is undetermined. The clonotype comes from a girl aged 2-10 years with multiple sclerosis. This CDR3 reads CASSLGVAGGNQPQHF. The DNA of the CDR3 is TGTGCCAGCAGTTTAGGGGTTGCGGGTGGCAATCAGCCCCAGCATTTT.